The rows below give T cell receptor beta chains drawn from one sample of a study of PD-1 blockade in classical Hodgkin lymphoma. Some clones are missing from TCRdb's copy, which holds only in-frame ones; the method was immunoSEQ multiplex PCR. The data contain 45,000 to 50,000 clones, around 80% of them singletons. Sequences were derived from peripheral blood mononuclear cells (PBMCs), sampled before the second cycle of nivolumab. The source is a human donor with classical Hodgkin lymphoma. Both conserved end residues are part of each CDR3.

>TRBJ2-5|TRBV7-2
CASSLAGPSTETQYF
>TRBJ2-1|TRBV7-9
CASSFGNNEQFF
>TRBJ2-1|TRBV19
CASNGGRENSYNEQFF
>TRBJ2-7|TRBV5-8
CASSSPGPSYEQYF
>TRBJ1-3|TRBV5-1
CASSSGLGNTIYF
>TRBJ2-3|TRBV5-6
CASSLTQTGADTQYF
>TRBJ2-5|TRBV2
CASRREQETQYF
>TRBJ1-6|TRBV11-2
CASSLGEGNSPLHF
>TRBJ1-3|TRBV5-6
CASSPGRLSGNTIYF
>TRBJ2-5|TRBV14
CASSQTKGQGETQYF
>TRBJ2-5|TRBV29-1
CSAPGGAETQYF
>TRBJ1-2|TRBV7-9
CASSFTQDPSYGYTF
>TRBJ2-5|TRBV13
CASSGSGIQETQYF
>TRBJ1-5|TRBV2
CASNTGGNQPQHF
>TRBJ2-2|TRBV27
CASRLLDRTTNTGELFF
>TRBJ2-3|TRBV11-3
CASSAYTDTQYF
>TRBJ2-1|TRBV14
CASSQSNLGEQFF
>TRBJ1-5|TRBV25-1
CASRLEGQPQHF
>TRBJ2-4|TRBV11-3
CASSRVGDRLNIQYF
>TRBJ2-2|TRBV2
CASSVEGTTNTGELFF
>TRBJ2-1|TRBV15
CATSTRPRGGPPGEQFF
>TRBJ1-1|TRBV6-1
CASNQNPSTEAFF
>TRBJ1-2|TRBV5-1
CASSLDRGSGGYTF